These 29 T cell receptor beta chains were sequenced from one sample in a study of early T cells in non-severe SARS-CoV-2 infection. TCRdb passed the 5' RACE reads through MiXCR, listing each CDR3 protein once. The table includes about 22,000 distinct CDR3 sequences, 5% detected once. The sample was whole blood. Receptors were obtained from an adult who was a healthcare worker with PCR-confirmed SARS-CoV-2 infection or an uninfected control (not recorded which).

Comments on this clonotype: This may come from a read error, since a much larger clone is one base off. The V call is TRBV7-8, the J call TRBJ2-3; D is unclear. The length of the CDR3 is 13 residues. The V end lost 5 bases, the J end lost 14 bases, and 20 bases lay between the germline ends. The germline gives CDR1 SGHVS, CDR2 FQNEAQ. The CDR3, as DNA: TGTGCCAGCAGCACAGACCAACATCGCCCATGGTATTTT. Amino acid sequence: CASSTDQHRPWYF. Full variable domain (remainder filled in from reference TRBV7-8 and TRBJ2-3): GAGVSQSPRYKVAKRGQDVALRCDPISGHVSLFWYQQALGQGPEFLTYFQNEAQLDKSGLPSDRFFAERPEGSVSTLKIQRTQQEDSAVYLCASSTDQHRPWYFGPGTRLTVL.

This clonotype was picked up many times. The gene calls are TRBV14 and TRBJ2-2; D may be TRBD2 (5 bases). The CDR3 is made up of 14 amino acids. Germline assignment: CDR1 SGHDN and CDR2 FVKESK. Trimming pared 1 base from V and 6 bases from J, leaving 9 bases between. The CDR3, as DNA: TGTGCCAGCAGCCAAGGGGCAGCGGCCGGGGAGCTGTTTTTT. Translation: CASSQGAAAGELFF. Full variable domain (missing parts from reference TRBV14 and TRBJ2-2): EAGVTQFPSHSVIEKGQTVTLRCDPISGHDNLYWYRRVMGKEIKFLLHFVKESKQDESGMPNNRFLAERTGGTYSTLKVQPAELEDSGVYFCASSQGAAAGELFFGEGSRLTVL.

This clonotype was counted at least ten times. The chain recombines TRBV5-4 with TRBJ2-2; the match to TRBD1 covers 7 bases. This CDR3 is 16 amino acids long. V lost 1 base and J lost 6; bases outside the gene matches: 9. Germline V lookup: CDR1 SGHNT, CDR2 YYREEE (reference sequence). The CDR3 sequence: CASSLIRDRRPGELFF. Written as DNA, the CDR3 is TGTGCCAGCAGCTTGATCCGGGACAGACGTCCCGGGGAGCTGTTTTTT.

This clonotype was counted a few times. This chain uses TRBV6-6 with TRBJ2-7, with D perhaps TRBD1 (6 bases). The ends were cut back, 0 bases at V and 2 bases at J, with 17 bases in the middle. Per germline, CDR1 MNHNY and CDR2 SVGAGI (reference sequence). The CDR3 runs 17 residues. The CDR3 loop reads CASSYSSSRGFAYEQYF. CDR3 nucleotide sequence: TGTGCCAGCAGTTACTCGTCATCCAGGGGTTTCGCCTACGAGCAGTACTTC.

In its sample, this clonotype was seen many times. The rearrangement uses TRBV19 and TRBJ2-1; D is unclear. This CDR3 is built from 12 residues. Germline-derived CDR1 and CDR2 are LNHDA and SQIVND (reference sequence). V was shortened by 5 bases and J by 4 bases, with 6 bases between the two germline ends. The CDR3 is CASSLTYNEQFF. DNA of the CDR3: TGTGCCAGTAGTTTAACATACAATGAGCAGTTCTTC.

V usage is TRBV28 and J usage is TRBJ1-6; a possible D gene is TRBD1 (6 bases). The CDR3 totals 15 residues. The V end lost 6 bases, the J end lost 7 bases, and 16 bases lay between the germline ends. Per the germline V gene, CDR1 is MDHEN and CDR2 is SYDVKM. The CDR3 region is CASSPGAGANSPLHF. In DNA, the CDR3 is TGTGCCAGCAGCCCGGGGGCAGGGGCGAATTCACCCCTCCACTTT.

This clonotype was seen only a few times. The CDR3 DNA reads as TGTGCCAGCAGTTTCAACACGATGAACGAAAAACTGTTTTTT. This translates into CASSFNTMNEKLFF. The chain joins TRBV12-3 or TRBV12-4 to TRBJ1-4; D unclear. V lost 3 bases to trimming and J lost 8 bases, with 13 bases between them. The CDR3 runs 14 residues.

This clonotype has a handful of counts. The chain is built from TRBV12-3 or TRBV12-4 and TRBJ1-5; TRBD1 is a possible D gene (6 bases). The CDR3 is 15 amino acids. Trimming left V 7 bases short and J 1 base short, with 14 bases between. The CDR3 reads CASTRGTQSNQPQHF. The DNA of the CDR3 is TGTGCCAGCACCCGCGGGACACAAAGCAATCAGCCCCAGCATTTT.

This clonotype occurred a few times. V gene TRBV7-2 combines with J gene TRBJ1-1, with a possible D match to TRBD1 (5 bases). Germline V gene sequence: CDR1 SGHTA, CDR2 FQGNSA. Trimming took 1 base from V and 4 from J, leaving 16 bases between them. This CDR3 is 16 amino acids long. CDR3 sequence reads: CASSLVAQVVITEAFF. In DNA, the CDR3 is TGTGCCAGCAGCTTAGTGGCACAGGTGGTGATCACTGAAGCTTTCTTT.

This clonotype was counted at least ten times. This chain uses TRBV4-2 with TRBJ1-5; TRBD1 aligns across 11 bases. V trimming: 0 bases; J trimming: 6 bases; junction bases outside the gene matches: 4. The CDR3 covers 16 residues. The germline CDR1 and CDR2 sequences are LGHNA and YNFKEQ. This CDR3 reads CASSQEGTGGGQPQHF. The CDR3 nucleotides are TGTGCCAGCAGCCAAGAAGGGACAGGGGGAGGTCAGCCCCAGCATTTT.

This clonotype was observed a handful of times. V is TRBV7-3 and J is TRBJ2-2; 10 positions agree with TRBD1. Trimming took 5 bases from V and 8 from J; bases not matched to a gene: 8. The germline gives CDR1 SGHTA, CDR2 FQGTGA. The CDR3 has 15 residues. This CDR3 reads CASSTGTGALGELFF. The CDR3, as DNA: TGTGCCAGCAGCACCGGGACAGGGGCTTTGGGGGAGCTGTTTTTT.

This clonotype was seen a handful of times. This rearrangement joins TRBV28 to TRBJ1-2; TRBD1 matches at 9 bases. Germline V gene sequence: CDR1 MDHEN, CDR2 SYDVKM. This CDR3 spans 17 amino acids. The trim removed 4 bases at V and 0 bases at J, leaving 9 bases unmatched. CDR3 loop: CASSSGQGSGANYGYTF. In DNA form, the CDR3 reads TGTGCCAGCAGTTCCGGACAGGGGAGTGGAGCTAACTATGGCTACACCTTC.

This clonotype was detected many times. V and J are TRBV29-1 and TRBJ2-1; D remains ambiguous. Germline V lookup: CDR1 SQVTM, CDR2 ANQGSEA. There are 12 residues in the CDR3. CDR3 amino acids: CTHRQEENEQFF. In nucleotides, the CDR3 is TGCACCCACCGTCAGGAAGAAAATGAGCAGTTCTTC.

This clonotype occurred many times. V gene TRBV7-2 combines with J gene TRBJ2-3; 7 nucleotides line up with TRBD2. The germline gives CDR1 SGHTA, CDR2 FQGNSA. With 6 bases clipped from V and 6 bases from J, the junction kept 12 bases outside the gene matches. The CDR3 runs 15 residues. The CDR3 sequence: CASRRITGGVDTQYF. Here the CDR3 DNA reads TGTGCCAGCAGGCGGATAACGGGGGGAGTGGATACGCAGTATTTT.

Many counts were recorded for this clonotype. V usage is TRBV4-1 and J usage is TRBJ2-5, with D maybe TRBD2 (5 bases). CDR3 length: 15 residues. The V end lost 1 base, the J end lost 8 bases, and 17 bases lay between the germline ends. Per the germline V gene, CDR1 is MGHRA and CDR2 is YSYEKL. In DNA, the CDR3 is TGCGCCAGCAGCCAAGGGACTGCAAGCAGAATCACCCAGTACTTC. This encodes CASSQGTASRITQYF.

The table lists this clonotype with many counts. This chain uses TRBV25-1 with TRBJ2-5, with 7 bases aligning to TRBD1. This CDR3 is 17 amino acids long. Losses at the gene ends were 1 base for V and 3 bases for J; bases not matched to a gene: 11. The germline CDR1 and CDR2 sequences are MGHDK and SYGVNS. The CDR3, as DNA: TGTGCCAGCAGTGAATGGCGGGCGCAGGGGGTAAAAGAGACCCAGTACTTC. It encodes CASSEWRAQGVKETQYF.

The table lists this clonotype with many counts. The chain is built from TRBV5-1 and TRBJ2-7, with D possibly matching TRBD1 (5 bases). Looked up from germline, CDR1 is SGHRS and CDR2 is YFSETQ. Trimming removed 0 bases from V and 0 bases from J, with 10 bases in between. This CDR3 contains 15 residues. DNA for the CDR3: TGCGCCAGCAGCTTGGCAGGGTCGAACTCCTACGAGCAGTACTTC. Amino acid sequence: CASSLAGSNSYEQYF.

This clonotype was observed many times. The chain links TRBV6-6 to TRBJ1-1; no definite D call. V lost 6 bases and J lost 3, with 2 bases in between. Germline V CDR1 and CDR2: MNHNY, SVGAGI (reference sequence). The CDR3 sequence is 10 residues long. The CDR3 sequence: CASSHTEAFF. CDR3 DNA sequence: TGTGCCAGCAGCCACACTGAAGCTTTCTTT.

This clonotype was detected a few times. This rearrangement joins TRBV5-5 to TRBJ2-7; D is ambiguous. V lost 1 base, J lost 2 bases, and 7 bases lay in between. The length of the CDR3 is 13 residues. From germline, CDR1 is SGHKS and CDR2 YYEKEE (reference sequence). This chain's CDR3 is CASSLTRAYEQYF. CDR3 coding DNA: TGTGCCAGCAGCTTGACCAGAGCCTACGAGCAGTACTTC.

A note on this clonotype: The junction does not match germline at one end; this may be a read error. V is TRBV30 and J is TRBJ2-1, with 9 nucleotides matching TRBD1. CDR1 is GTSNPN, CDR2 SVGIG, per germline (reference sequence). The CDR3 extends over 15 amino acids. In nucleotides, the CDR3 is TGTGCCTGGACCTTAGGGACAGGGTCCTCCAATGAGCAGTTCTTC. It codes for CAWTLGTGSSNEQFF.

This clonotype has a count of ten or more. The chain has TRBV7-2 and TRBJ2-5; 9 nucleotides agree with TRBD2. V was pared by 1 base and J by 5 bases, with 14 bases of the junction left unmatched. The CDR3 runs to 18 residues. The germline gives CDR1 SGHTA, CDR2 FQGNSA. CDR3 loop: CASSLDFRGAGGRETQYF. The CDR3 DNA reads as TGTGCCAGCAGCTTAGACTTCCGTGGCGCGGGGGGGCGTGAGACCCAGTACTTC.

This chain links TRBV7-6 with TRBJ2-1; D remains unclear. CDR3 length equals 15 residues. V was cut by 1 base and J by 2 bases, with 9 bases left in between. Germline V CDR1 and CDR2: SGHVS, FNYEAQ. The CDR3 spells CASSLGQPAYNEQFF. The CDR3 coding sequence is TGTGCCAGCAGCTTAGGGCAGCCTGCCTACAATGAGCAGTTCTTC. Drawing the rest from reference TRBV7-6 and TRBJ2-1, the complete variable domain is GAGVSQSPRYKVTKRGQDVALRCDPISGHVSLYWYRQALGQGPEFLTYFNYEAQQDKSGLPNDRFSAERPEGSISTLTIQRTEQRDSAMYRCASSLGQPAYNEQFFGPGTRLTVL.

This clonotype was seen a handful of times. The V call is TRBV28, the J call TRBJ1-1, with D uncertain. Per the germline V gene, CDR1 is MDHEN and CDR2 is SYDVKM. The CDR3 length is 12 residues. V was clipped by 8 bases and J by 3 bases, with 10 bases between them. This chain's CDR3 is CASFRVDTEAFF. The CDR3 DNA sequence: TGTGCCAGCTTTCGGGTGGACACTGAAGCTTTCTTT.

The chain combines TRBV11-2 with TRBJ1-1, with D possibly TRBD1 on 6 matching bases. The germline V and J ends were trimmed by 5 bases and 0 bases, with 13 bases remaining between them. This CDR3 comprises 15 residues. The germline gives CDR1 SGHAT, CDR2 FQNNGV. The CDR3 DNA sequence: TGTGCCAGCAGCCCAAGGACAGTTATGAACACTGAAGCTTTCTTT. It specifies CASSPRTVMNTEAFF.

In its sample, this clonotype was seen many times. The J gene is TRBJ2-5, the V gene TRBV7-6; D not certain. Trimming shortened V by 2 bases and J by 1 base, and 5 bases separated the two germline ends. The CDR3 contains 13 residues. From germline, CDR1 is SGHVS and CDR2 FNYEAQ. For the CDR3, the DNA is TGTGCCAGCAGCTTATTACTCCAAGAGACCCAGTACTTC. It encodes CASSLLLQETQYF.

This clonotype was counted many times. CDR3 coding DNA: TGTGCCAGTAGTATTGGTGACCTGACTGACTATGGCTACACCTTC. Encoded protein: CASSIGDLTDYGYTF. The genes are TRBV19 and TRBJ1-2; D not certain. The CDR3 consists of 15 residues. Germline values: CDR1 LNHDA, CDR2 SQIVND (reference sequence). V lost 3 bases and J lost 3, with 14 bases in between.

Relative to its sample, this clonotype is medium-sized. The chain joins TRBV12-3 or TRBV12-4 to TRBJ1-5, with D possibly matching TRBD1 (5 bases). This CDR3 has 12 amino acids. V was trimmed by 9 bases and J by 0 bases, leaving 6 bases between them. In DNA form, the CDR3 reads TGTGCCAGTCAGGGTAGCAATCAGCCCCAGCATTTT. The encoded protein is CASQGSNQPQHF.

This chain joins TRBV7-3 and TRBJ1-2; maybe TRBD1 (5 bases). Trimming took off 5 bases at V and 4 bases at J, with 14 bases between the two ends. This CDR3 is 14 amino acids long. The germline gives CDR1 SGHTA, CDR2 FQGTGA. This CDR3 reads CASSEKGSVYGYTF. CDR3 DNA: TGTGCCAGCAGCGAGAAGGGGAGTGTCTATGGCTACACCTTC.

This clonotype was picked up a small number of times. This chain connects TRBV2 to TRBJ2-6; possible D gene TRBD2, 5 bases. CDR1 is SNHLY and CDR2 is FYNNEI in the germline V gene. The CDR3 has 15 amino acids. Between the trimmed V and J ends, which lost 6 bases and 2 bases, there was a span of 11 bases. This CDR3 reads CASSQDGAGANVLTF. The CDR3 region has the DNA TGTGCCAGCAGCCAGGACGGGGCTGGGGCCAACGTCCTGACTTTC.